A single sample gave rise to the 25 T cell receptor beta chains below, sequenced in a study of T cell responses to AZD1222 COVID-19 vaccine. Generated by immunoSEQ multiplex PCR, the TCRdb table keeps only in-frame clones and is missing some. The repertoire consists of approximately 100,000 clones, with 87% occurring once and the leading ten covering around 2.3%. This specimen was peripheral blood, taken 28 days after the second AZD1222 dose. The receptors here all came from an adult who received the AZD1222 COVID-19 vaccine.

The chain has TRBV7-2 and TRBJ1-1; 9 bases map to TRBD1. The CDR3 is 16 residues long. Germline CDR1 SGHTA, CDR2 FQGNSA. V dropped 0 bases and J dropped 0; count of bases not matched to a gene: 2. CDR3 nucleotide sequence: TGTGCCAGCAGCTTAGCAGGGACAGGGATGAACACTGAAGCTTTCTTT. It specifies CASSLAGTGMNTEAFF.

V usage is TRBV7-8 and J usage is TRBJ1-6; the D gene is possibly TRBD1 (5 bases). Germline V gene lookup returns CDR1 SGHVS and CDR2 FQNEAQ. The CDR3 length is 15 residues. V lost 1 base, J lost 6 bases, and 10 bases lay in between. The CDR3 is CASSLGGRTNSPLHF. The CDR3 DNA reads as TGTGCCAGCAGCTTAGGGGGACGGACTAATTCACCCCTCCACTTT.

This clone was recorded a few times. The rearrangement links TRBV14 to TRBJ2-5, with 11 nucleotides matching TRBD2. CDR1 is SGHDN and CDR2 is FVKESK in the germline V gene. Losses at the gene ends were 1 base for V and 1 base for J; bases not matched to a gene: 5. There are 17 residues in the CDR3. The CDR3 is CASSQAVAGGFQETQYF. CDR3 bases: TGTGCCAGCAGCCAAGCCGTAGCGGGAGGGTTCCAAGAGACCCAGTACTTC.

The chain joins TRBV28 to TRBJ1-2, with a weak D call TRBD1 (5 bases). This CDR3 region has 16 residues. Germline values: CDR1 MDHEN, CDR2 SYDVKM. The V gene lost 2 bases and the J gene lost 1 base, with 14 bases spanning the gap. CDR3 nucleotide sequence: TGTGCCAGCAGTTTAGCGTCCGACAGTGGTAACTATGGCTACACCTTC. Translating gives CASSLASDSGNYGYTF.

Concerning this clone itself: Other DNA sequences from this sample encode an identical CDR3 as well. The chain has TRBV6-4 and TRBJ2-3; tentatively, D is TRBD2 (5 bases). Germline V gene data show CDR1 as MRHNA and CDR2 as SNTAGT. The CDR3 sequence is 15 residues long. Deletions cut 0 bases from V and 3 bases from J, with 10 bases between. In DNA, the CDR3 is TGTGCCAGCAGTGACTCACTAGGTGGGACAGATACGCAGTATTTT. Translation: CASSDSLGGTDTQYF.

The rearrangement joins TRBV6-5 to TRBJ2-7; 10 nucleotides agree with TRBD1. In germline, CDR1 is MNHEY, CDR2 SVGAGI. The CDR3 is 15 residues long. V was pared by 2 bases and J by 9 bases, with 10 bases of the junction left unmatched. The CDR3 is CASSYQGQGHTRQYF. DNA for the CDR3: TGTGCCAGCAGTTACCAGGGACAGGGGCACACGAGGCAGTACTTC.

This chain joins TRBV27 and TRBJ2-1; possibly TRBD1 for D (5 bases). Trimming cost V 5 bases and J 7 bases, with 18 bases left between them. The germline V gene encodes CDR1 MNHEY and CDR2 SMNVEV (reference sequence). CDR3 length: 15 amino acids. The CDR3 loop reads CASSPRGSRGNEQFF. The DNA for the CDR3 is TGTGCCAGCAGTCCAAGGGGCAGCCGTGGTAATGAGCAGTTCTTC.

The chain links TRBV7-2 to TRBJ1-1; 9 bases line up with TRBD1. CDR1 is SGHTA, CDR2 FQGNSA, per germline. The CDR3 is made up of 14 amino acids. J gave up 2 bases and V 6 bases, and 4 bases lay outside the gene matches. The CDR3 sequence: CASRGDRANTEAFF. CDR3 in DNA: TGTGCCAGCAGGGGGGACAGGGCAAACACTGAAGCTTTCTTT.

This rearrangement joins TRBV19 to TRBJ1-6; no reliable D call. This CDR3 has 14 amino acids. The V end was cut by 4 bases, the J end by 7 bases, with 11 bases between. Looked up from germline, CDR1 is LNHDA and CDR2 is SQIVND (reference sequence). CDR3 nucleotides: TGTGCCAGTAGTACTAGGACGGGAAATTCACCCCTCCACTTT. It yields the protein CASSTRTGNSPLHF.

CDR3 loop: CATSRPGNTEAFF. CDR3 sequence (DNA): TGTGCCACCAGCAGACCAGGGAACACTGAAGCTTTCTTT. The chain is built from TRBV15 and TRBJ1-1; D remains ambiguous. From germline, CDR1 is LNHNV and CDR2 YYDKDF (reference sequence). V was shortened by 2 bases and J by 1 base, with 5 bases between the two germline ends. The CDR3 sequence is 13 residues long.

V is TRBV27 and J is TRBJ1-1; tentative D call: TRBD1 (5 bases). CDR3 length: 13 amino acids. The germline CDR1 and CDR2 sequences are MNHEY and SMNVEV (reference sequence). V lost 7 bases, J lost 5 bases, and 14 bases lay in between. The CDR3, as DNA: TGTGCCAGCACTCAATTAGGGACTACTGAAGCTTTCTTT. Residues: CASTQLGTTEAFF.

This chain joins TRBV20-1 and TRBJ2-5; D perhaps matches TRBD1 (5 bases). The CDR3 has 14 residues. Between the trimmed V and J ends, which lost 3 bases and 5 bases, there was a span of 16 bases. Germline CDR1 DFQATT, CDR2 SNEGSKA (reference sequence). The CDR3 region is CSASQLQGVETQYF. The CDR3 coding sequence is TGCAGTGCTAGTCAGCTCCAAGGGGTGGAGACCCAGTACTTC.

This clone was recorded once. This chain connects TRBV7-8 to TRBJ2-7, with 7 positions matching TRBD1. The V gene's germline CDR1 is SGHVS and CDR2 FQNEAQ. The length of the CDR3 is 14 residues. The junction had 4 bases not matched to a gene; V was cut back by 3 bases and J by 2 bases. CDR3 in DNA: TGTGCCAGCAGCTTCAACAGGGGTCCCTACGAGCAGTACTTC. Its translation is CASSFNRGPYEQYF.

This clone was picked up a small number of times. V gene TRBV3-1 (or the pseudogene TRBV3-2) combines with J gene TRBJ1-5; D gene unclear. V was trimmed by 1 base and J by 7 bases, leaving 8 bases between them. CDR1 and CDR2 from the germline V gene are LGHDT and YNNKEL (reference sequence). The CDR3 is made up of 13 amino acids. CDR3 region: CASSQGLGQPQHF. The CDR3 region has the DNA TGTGCCAGCAGCCAAGGGCTGGGGCAGCCCCAGCATTTT.

This rearrangement joins TRBV6-1 to TRBJ1-4, with D perhaps TRBD1 (5 bases). Trimming shortened V by 2 bases and J by 1 base, and 17 bases separated the two germline ends. The CDR3 contains 18 residues. CDR1 MNHNS and CDR2 SASEGT come from the germline V gene. CDR3 nucleotide sequence: TGTGCCAGCAGTGAAATTTCGGGGGACCACGGAACTAATGAAAAACTGTTTTTT. It encodes CASSEISGDHGTNEKLFF.

V usage is TRBV19 and J usage is TRBJ1-1; TRBD1 is a possible D gene (5 bases). The CDR3 consists of 14 residues. Deletions cut 4 bases from V and 0 bases from J, with 9 bases between. In germline, CDR1 is LNHDA, CDR2 SQIVND (reference sequence). The CDR3 protein is CASSRGELNTEAFF. In DNA form, the CDR3 reads TGTGCCAGTAGTAGGGGGGAGTTGAACACTGAAGCTTTCTTT.

This sequence joins TRBV11-2 and TRBJ1-1, with D possibly being TRBD1 (5 bases). Trimming pared 1 base from V and 5 bases from J, leaving 17 bases between. Germline V lookup: CDR1 SGHAT, CDR2 FQNNGV. This CDR3 comprises 16 residues. The CDR3 DNA reads TGTGCCAGCAGCTTAGGGGTCTTAGGTGGGGGGACTGAAGCTTTCTTT. This gives the protein CASSLGVLGGGTEAFF.

The V gene is TRBV6-4, the J gene TRBJ2-1; 7 bases line up with TRBD2. V lost 2 bases, J lost 9 bases, and 13 bases stayed unmatched. Germline V gene lookup returns CDR1 MRHNA and CDR2 SNTAGT. The CDR3 has 16 amino acids. CDR3 amino acids: CASSDEAGEGYGEQFF. The CDR3 DNA sequence: TGTGCCAGCAGTGACGAGGCGGGAGAGGGTTACGGTGAGCAGTTCTTC.

This chain uses TRBV27 with TRBJ1-6; D unclear. Between the trimmed V and J ends, which lost 2 bases and 10 bases, there was a span of 12 bases. CDR3 length: 14 amino acids. The V gene's germline CDR1 is MNHEY and CDR2 SMNVEV (reference sequence). The CDR3 sequence is CASSLSQAESPLHF. CDR3 in DNA: TGTGCCAGCAGTTTAAGCCAAGCCGAATCACCCCTCCACTTT.

This CDR3 reads CASSPPGRTGGYGYTF. The CDR3 DNA is TGTGCCAGCTCACCACCCGGAAGGACAGGCGGATATGGCTACACCTTC. This sequence joins TRBV18 and TRBJ1-2, with 7 bases lining up with TRBD1. V dropped 0 bases and J dropped 5; count of bases not matched to a gene: 9. Germline V gene sequence: CDR1 KGHSH, CDR2 LQKENI. There are 16 residues in the CDR3. The whole variable domain, remainder taken from reference TRBV18 and TRBJ1-2, is NAGVMQNPRHLVRRRGQEARLRCSPMKGHSHVYWYRQLPEEGLKFMVYLQKENIIDESGMPKERFSAEFPKEGPSILRIQQVVRGDSAAYFCASSPPGRTGGYGYTFGSGTRLTVV.

This chain uses TRBV10-1 with TRBJ1-3; D not certain. The CDR3 has 13 amino acids. V was shortened by 0 bases and J by 10 bases, with 10 bases between the two germline ends. Germline V CDR1 and CDR2: WNHNN, SYGVQD (reference sequence). The CDR3 loop reads CASSESKRGTIYF. The CDR3 DNA is TGCGCCAGCAGTGAGTCTAAAAGAGGGACCATATATTTT.

This chain connects TRBV18 to TRBJ2-3; 7 nucleotides align to TRBD2. Trimming took 0 bases from V and 4 from J; bases not matched to a gene: 4. The CDR3 has 15 residues. Germline CDR1 reads KGHSH; CDR2 reads LQKENI. CDR3: CASSPPRGRSDTQYF. The DNA for the CDR3 is TGTGCCAGCTCACCACCGCGGGGGAGGTCAGATACGCAGTATTTT.

The chain employs TRBV28 and TRBJ1-2; no firm D call. The CDR3 contains 15 residues. CDR1 and CDR2 from the germline V gene are MDHEN and SYDVKM. Between the trimmed V and J ends, which lost 6 bases and 4 bases, there was a span of 18 bases. The CDR3 bases are TGTGCCAGCAGGCTACCTCTGGCCAGCCGCTATGGCTACACCTTC. Encoded protein: CASRLPLASRYGYTF.

The chain combines TRBV5-6 with TRBJ2-2; TRBD2 might be the D (5 bases). CDR1 is SGHDT, CDR2 YYEEEE, per germline. The V and J ends lost 3 bases and 0 bases respectively, with 21 bases between them. The CDR3 runs 19 residues. The CDR3 DNA reads as TGTGCCAGCAGCTCGAGATGGGAGACGGAGGAATCGAACACCGGGGAGCTGTTTTTT. Translation gives CASSSRWETEESNTGELFF.

V is TRBV4-1 and J is TRBJ1-5; D remains ambiguous. The CDR3 has 16 residues. The V gene's germline CDR1 is MGHRA and CDR2 YSYEKL. V was pared by 0 bases and J by 1 base, with 10 bases between. CDR3 nucleotides: TGCGCCAGCAGCCAAGATGTACGATTAAGCAATCAGCCCCAGCATTTT. Translation: CASSQDVRLSNQPQHF.